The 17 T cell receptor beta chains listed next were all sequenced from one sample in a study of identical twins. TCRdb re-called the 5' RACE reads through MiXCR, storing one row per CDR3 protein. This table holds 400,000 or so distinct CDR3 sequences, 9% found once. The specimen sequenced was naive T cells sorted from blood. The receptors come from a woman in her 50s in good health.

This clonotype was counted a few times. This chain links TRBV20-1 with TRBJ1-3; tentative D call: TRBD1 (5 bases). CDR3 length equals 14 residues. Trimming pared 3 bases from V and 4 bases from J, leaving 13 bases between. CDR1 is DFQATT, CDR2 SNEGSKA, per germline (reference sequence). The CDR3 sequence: CSASGAGFGNTIYF. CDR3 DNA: TGCAGTGCTAGCGGGGCAGGGTTCGGAAACACCATATATTTT.

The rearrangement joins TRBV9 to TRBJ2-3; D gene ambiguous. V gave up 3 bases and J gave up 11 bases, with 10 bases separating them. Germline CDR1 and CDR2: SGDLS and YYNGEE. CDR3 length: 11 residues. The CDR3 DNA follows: TGTGCCAGCAGCGCTCTGAATGGGCAGTATTTT. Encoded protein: CASSALNGQYF.

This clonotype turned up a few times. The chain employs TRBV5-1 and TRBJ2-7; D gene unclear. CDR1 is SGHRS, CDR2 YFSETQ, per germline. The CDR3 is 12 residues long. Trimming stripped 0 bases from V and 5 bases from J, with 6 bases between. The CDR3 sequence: CASSLGLDEQYF. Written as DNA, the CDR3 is TGCGCCAGCAGCTTGGGGTTGGACGAGCAGTACTTC.

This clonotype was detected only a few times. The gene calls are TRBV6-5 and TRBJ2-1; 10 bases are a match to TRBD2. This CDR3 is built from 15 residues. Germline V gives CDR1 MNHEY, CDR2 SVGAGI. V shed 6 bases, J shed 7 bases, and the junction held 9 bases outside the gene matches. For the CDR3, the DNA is TGTGCCAGCAGCCTAGCGGGAGTCGTTATAAATGAGCAGTTCTTC. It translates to CASSLAGVVINEQFF.

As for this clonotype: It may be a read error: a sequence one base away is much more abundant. CDR3 protein: CASSFTPTGDLFF. The CDR3 DNA is TGTGCCAGCAGCTTTACCCCCACCGGGGACCTGTTTTTT. The chain combines TRBV7-2 with TRBJ2-2, with D possibly being TRBD1 or TRBD2 (5 bases each). The CDR3 is 13 residues long. CDR1 is SGHTA and CDR2 is FQGNSA in the germline V gene.

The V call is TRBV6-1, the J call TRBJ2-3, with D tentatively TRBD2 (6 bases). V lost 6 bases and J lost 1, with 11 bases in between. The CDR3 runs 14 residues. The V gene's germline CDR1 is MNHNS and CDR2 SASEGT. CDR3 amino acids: CASRSPGGTDTQYF. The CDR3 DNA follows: TGTGCCAGCAGGTCCCCGGGAGGCACAGATACGCAGTATTTT.

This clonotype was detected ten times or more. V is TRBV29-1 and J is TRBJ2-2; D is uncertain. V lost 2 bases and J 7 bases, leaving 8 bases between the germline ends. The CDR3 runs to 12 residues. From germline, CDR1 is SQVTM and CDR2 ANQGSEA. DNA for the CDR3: TGCAGCGTTGAATGGTGGAGCGGGGAGCTGTTTTTT. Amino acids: CSVEWWSGELFF.

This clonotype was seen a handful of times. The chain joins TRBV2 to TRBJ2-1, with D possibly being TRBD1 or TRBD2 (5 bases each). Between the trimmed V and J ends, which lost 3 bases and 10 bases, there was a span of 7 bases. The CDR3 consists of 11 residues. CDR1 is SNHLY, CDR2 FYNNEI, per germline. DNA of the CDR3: TGTGCCAGCAGTGACTGGGGGGAGCAGTTCTTC. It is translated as CASSDWGEQFF.

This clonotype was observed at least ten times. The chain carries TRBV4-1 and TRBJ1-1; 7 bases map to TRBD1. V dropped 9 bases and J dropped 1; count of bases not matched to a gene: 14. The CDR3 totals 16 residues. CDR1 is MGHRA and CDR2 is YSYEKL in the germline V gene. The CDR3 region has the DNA TGCGCCAGTACCTCCCCGAGGGGGCGAGGGAACACTGAAGCTTTCTTT. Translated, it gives CASTSPRGRGNTEAFF.

The CDR3 DNA reads as TGCAGTGCTAGAGATCCTTGGTATGAAAAACTGTTTTTT. The encoded protein is CSARDPWYEKLFF. The chain combines TRBV20-1 with TRBJ1-4; no definite D call. Per germline, CDR1 DFQATT and CDR2 SNEGSKA (reference sequence). The CDR3 has 13 residues. The V and J ends lost 0 bases and 6 bases respectively, with 8 bases between them.

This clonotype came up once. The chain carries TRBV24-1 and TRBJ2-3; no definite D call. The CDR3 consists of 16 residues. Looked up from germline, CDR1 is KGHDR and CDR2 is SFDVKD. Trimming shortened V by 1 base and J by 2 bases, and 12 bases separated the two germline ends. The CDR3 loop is CATSDFTAMDTDTQYF. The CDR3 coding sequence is TGTGCCACCAGTGATTTCACGGCCATGGACACAGATACGCAGTATTTT.

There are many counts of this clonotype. The CDR3, as DNA: TGTGCCAGCAGTTTACATCGGGACACGAACACTGAAGCTTTCTTT. Its translation: CASSLHRDTNTEAFF. The chain is built from TRBV6-5 and TRBJ1-1; D is perhaps TRBD1 (6 bases). The CDR3 loop spans 15 amino acids. From germline, CDR1 is MNHEY and CDR2 SVGAGI. V lost 4 bases and J lost 1, with 13 bases in between.

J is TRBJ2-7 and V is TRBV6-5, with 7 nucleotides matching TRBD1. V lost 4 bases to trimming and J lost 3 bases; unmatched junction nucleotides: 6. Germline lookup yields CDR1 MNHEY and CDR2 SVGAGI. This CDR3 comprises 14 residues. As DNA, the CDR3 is TGTGCCAGCAGTTCCTCCCAGGGGGACTACGAGCAGTACGTC. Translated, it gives CASSSSQGDYEQYV.

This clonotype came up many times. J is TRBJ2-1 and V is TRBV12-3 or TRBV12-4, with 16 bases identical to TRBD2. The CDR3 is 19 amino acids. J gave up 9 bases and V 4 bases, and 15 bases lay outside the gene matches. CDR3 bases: TGTGCCAGCAGTTCGCCTATGGGACTAGCGGGAGGGCAATTGGGTGAGCAGTTCTTC. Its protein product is CASSSPMGLAGGQLGEQFF.

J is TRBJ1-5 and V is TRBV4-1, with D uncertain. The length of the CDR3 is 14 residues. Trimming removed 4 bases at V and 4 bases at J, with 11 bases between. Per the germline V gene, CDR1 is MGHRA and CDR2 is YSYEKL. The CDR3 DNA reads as TGCGCCAGCAGCCCGTTCCGACGGAATCAGCCCCAGCATTTT. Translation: CASSPFRRNQPQHF.

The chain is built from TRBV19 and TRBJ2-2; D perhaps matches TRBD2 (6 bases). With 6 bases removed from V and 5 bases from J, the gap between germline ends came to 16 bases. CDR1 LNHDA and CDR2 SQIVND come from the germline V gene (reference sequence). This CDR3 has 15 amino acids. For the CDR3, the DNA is TGTGCCAGTAGCCCGAGTTGGGCGGGGACCGGGGAGCTGTTTTTT. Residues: CASSPSWAGTGELFF. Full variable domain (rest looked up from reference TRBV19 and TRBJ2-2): DGGITQSPKYLFRKEGQNVTLSCEQNLNHDAMYWYRQDPGQGLRLIYYSQIVNDFQKGDIAEGYSVSREKKESFPLTVTSAQKNPTAFYLCASSPSWAGTGELFFGEGSRLTVL.

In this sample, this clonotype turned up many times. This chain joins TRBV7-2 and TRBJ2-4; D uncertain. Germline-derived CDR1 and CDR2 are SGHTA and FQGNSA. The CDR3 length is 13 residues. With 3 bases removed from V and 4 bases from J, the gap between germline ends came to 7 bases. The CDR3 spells CASSLRRKNIQYF. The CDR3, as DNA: TGTGCCAGCAGCTTGCGACGTAAAAACATTCAGTACTTC.